This TCR beta chain was captured in a study of blood T cell repertoires in COVID-19. Study-wide context: From T cells, B-cell-depleted T cells, or PBMCs came the material, which was cDNA or gDNA.

Assay used: immunoSEQ multiplex PCR; TCRdb lists only in-frame clones, some missing. There are about 200,000 clones in the sample; roughly 90% occur only once, and around 4.5% lies in the top ten. Germline V lookup: CDR1 KGHDR, CDR2 SFDVKD. V was shortened by 2 bases and J by 6 bases, with 9 bases between the two germline ends. The CDR3 runs to 13 residues. The material sequenced was PBMCs or T cells enriched from blood (not recorded which). The V and J genes are TRBV24-1 and TRBJ1-2; D is possibly TRBD1 (5 bases). The TCR was taken from a woman aged 30 to 39 who had been exposed to COVID-19. The CDR3 sequence is CATSDWGLDGYTF. CDR3 nucleotide sequence: TGTGCCACCAGTGATTGGGGCCTGGATGGCTACACCTTC.